This T cell receptor (beta chain) came from a study of blood T cell repertoires in COVID-19. Turning to the study itself: Samples came from the United States, Italy and Spain, spanning acute and convalescent COVID-19.

Trimming cost V 7 bases and J 5 bases, with 7 bases left between them. Germline CDR1 and CDR2: KGHDR and SFDVKD. The CDR3 runs to 12 residues. Participant reports of clinical history set cohort assignment. Within 2 weeks of study entry, exposed participants had contacted a PCR-confirmed or clinician-diagnosed COVID-19 case. Authors' processing steps: Nucleated cell number was recorded as an estimate derived from reference gene primer amplification. Profiled with immunoSEQ multiplex PCR; TCRdb holds only in-frame clones, not every one. The V and J calls and clone size come from that table; D and trimming were worked out from the DNA. The sample has about 280,000 clones, roughly 80% seen once.

The gene calls are TRBV24-1 and TRBJ2-2; D unclear. The TCR sequence derives from a middle-aged man who had been exposed to COVID-19. The sample taken for sequencing was PBMCs or T cells enriched from blood (not recorded which). The CDR3 DNA reads as TGTGCCACCAGCCCTAAGACCGGGGAGCTGTTTTTT. Translated: CATSPKTGELFF.